Listed below are T cell receptor beta chains from one sample, sequenced in a study of vaccination effects on CD4 cells after COVID-19. These receptors are not linked to any known antigen. TCRdb's copy holds only in-frame clones and misses some; the assay was immunoSEQ multiplex PCR. The sample shows roughly 26,000 clones, approximately 80% of them seen only once. The sequences come from CD4+ T cells from PBMCs cultured with HCoV-NL63 spike peptides, collected before COVID-19 vaccination. The receptors were sampled from a human donor who had a prior SARS-CoV-2 infection. The CDR3 runs from the conserved cysteine through the conserved F or W. D genes are given only for firm matches. Some rows mark clone size as missing; the rest say once, few, many or name a class of expanded clone.

d_call clone_size j_call v_call cdr3_nt cdr3_aa
NA NA TRBJ2-1 TRBV18 TGTGCCAGCTCACCACTCCGGAGGGCCGGGTACAATGAGCAGTTCTTC CASSPLRRAGYNEQFF
NA NA TRBJ2-3 TRBV6-5 TGTGCCAGCAGCCAAGGGACGGAAAGCACAGATACGCAGTATTTT CASSQGTESTDTQYF
NA once TRBJ1-5 TRBV10-3 TGTGCCATCAGAGACAACCGGGGCAATCAGCCCCAGCATTTT CAIRDNRGNQPQHF
TRBD1 NA TRBJ1-4 TRBV10-3 TGTGCCATCAGTGAGGCGACAGGGGTTAATGAAAAACTGTTTTTT CAISEATGVNEKLFF
TRBD2 NA TRBJ2-5 TRBV4-3 TGCGCCAGCAGCCAGAAAAGACTAGCGGGAGAAGAGACCCAGTACTTC CASSQKRLAGEETQYF
TRBD2 once TRBJ2-7 TRBV5-4 TGTGCCAGCAGCGGGACTAGCGGGACGCGACCCTACGAGCAGTACTTC CASSGTSGTRPYEQYF
NA NA TRBJ2-3 TRBV12-3/TRBV12-4 TGTGCCAGCAGTACCCGTGGACCAGATACGCAGTATTTT CASSTRGPDTQYF
NA NA TRBJ2-7 TRBV5-1 TGCGCCAGCAGCTTGGATGGGCCATCCTACGAGCAGTACTTC CASSLDGPSYEQYF
NA NA TRBJ1-2 TRBV30 TGTGCCTGGAGTGTACTTGGGGAAGGCTACACCTTC CAWSVLGEGYTF
NA NA TRBJ1-2 TRBV7-2 TGTGCCAGCAGCCGTGTGGGGGCCGTCGGCTACACCTTC CASSRVGAVGYTF
TRBD1 once TRBJ1-1 TRBV2 TGTGCCAGGGAGGGACAGGGGGTAGAAAACACTGAAGCTTTCTTT CAREGQGVENTEAFF
NA few TRBJ1-1 TRBV3-1/TRBV3-2 TGTGCCAGCAGCCAAGATCTTTGGCAGGGTCCGGCTTTCTTT CASSQDLWQGPAFF
NA NA TRBJ1-2 TRBV18 TGTGCCAGCTCACCACTCGGGGGCAACTATGGCTACACCTTC CASSPLGGNYGYTF
NA NA TRBJ1-2 TRBV6-5 TGTGCCAGCAGCCGCCTTAACTATGGCTACACCTTC CASSRLNYGYTF
NA NA TRBJ1-5 TRBV20-1 TGCAGTGCTAGTTGGTCAGACAATCAGCCCCAGCATTTT CSASWSDNQPQHF
TRBD1 once TRBJ1-4 TRBV5-5 TGTGCCAGCAGCGGGTACCAGGGGGGGCCCGGAAAACTGTTTTTT CASSGYQGGPGKLFF
NA once TRBJ2-7 TRBV5-1 TGCGCCAGCAGCTTTCGGGACACCTTCTACGAGCAGTACTTC CASSFRDTFYEQYF
NA NA TRBJ2-1 TRBV4-2 TGTGCCAGCAGCCAAGACGGTAATGAGCAGTTCTTC CASSQDGNEQFF
NA NA TRBJ2-5 TRBV5-1 TGCGCCAGCAGCTTTTGGAACAGAGAGACCCAGTACTTC CASSFWNRETQYF
NA medium-sized TRBJ1-1 TRBV7-3 TGTGCCAGCAGCCTGGACGGCCTTGAAGCTTTCTTT CASSLDGLEAFF
TRBD2 few TRBJ2-1 TRBV11-3 TGTGCCAGCAGCTCTCAGACTAGCGGGGATTACAATGAGCAGTTCTTC CASSSQTSGDYNEQFF
NA NA TRBJ1-2 TRBV6-6 TGTGCCAGCAGTTACTCGGTTGTGCAGGGGTTATTCGGCTACACCTTC CASSYSVVQGLFGYTF
NA NA TRBJ1-1 TRBV9 TGTGCCAGCAGCGCGATGAGGGTGGGGGCGAACACTGAAGCTTTCTTT CASSAMRVGANTEAFF
NA NA TRBJ2-1 TRBV3-1/TRBV3-2 TGTGCCAGCAGCCAAGATAACCGGGGGAGCTCCTACAATGAGCAGTTCTTC CASSQDNRGSSYNEQFF
NA NA TRBJ2-1 TRBV24-1 TGTGCCACCAGTGATCCAGACGGGGGAGGCTACAATGAGCAGTTCTTC CATSDPDGGGYNEQFF
NA NA TRBJ2-2 TRBV9 TGTGCCAGCAGCGTTACACAGGGAGGCGGGACCGGGGAGCTGTTTTTT CASSVTQGGGTGELFF
NA NA TRBJ2-3 TRBV4-2 TGTGCCAGCAGCGCGGGTGTAGCGGATAGCACAGATACGCAGTATTTT CASSAGVADSTDTQYF
NA NA TRBJ2-5 TRBV24-1 TGTGCCACCAGTAGGTCGATTTGGGGAGAGACCCAGTACTTC CATSRSIWGETQYF
NA NA TRBJ2-5 TRBV7-3 TGTGCCAGCAGTCTAAGCGGCCCAGAGACCCAGTACTTC CASSLSGPETQYF
NA few TRBJ1-1 TRBV6-1 TGTGCCAGCAGTGAAGGGTACTCCGGGGGTATAAACACTGAAGCTTTCTTT CASSEGYSGGINTEAFF
NA NA TRBJ1-1 TRBV28 TGTGCCAGCAGTTCCCGCAGAGAAGCTTTCTTT CASSSRREAFF
TRBD1 NA TRBJ1-6 TRBV2 TGTGCCAGCAGAGTCCCGGGACAGGATTATAATTCACCCCTCCACTTT CASRVPGQDYNSPLHF
NA NA TRBJ1-6 TRBV6-5 TGTGCCAGCAGGAACAGGGTTTCACCCCTCCACTTT CASRNRVSPLHF
NA NA TRBJ2-7 TRBV7-3 TGTGCCAGCAGCTTATACGGGACGCCAAACTACGAGCAGTACTTC CASSLYGTPNYEQYF
TRBD1 few TRBJ1-2 TRBV7-9 TGTGCCAGCAGCCCCACAGGGGGTAACTATGGCTACACCTTC CASSPTGGNYGYTF
NA NA TRBJ2-7 TRBV15 TGTGCCACCAGCAGAGATCACCGCGGCTCCTACGAGCAGTACTTC CATSRDHRGSYEQYF
TRBD1 NA TRBJ2-6 TRBV20-1 TGCAGTGCTAGTGGGGGACAGGGACACTCTGGGGCCAACGTCCTGACTTTC CSASGGQGHSGANVLTF
TRBD1 NA TRBJ1-2 TRBV28 TGTGCCAGCAGACCAACAACAGGGGGCGCCGGATATGGCTACACCTTC CASRPTTGGAGYGYTF
TRBD1 NA TRBJ1-1 TRBV10-1 TGCGCCAGCAGTGACTACGATCAACGGGACAGGGGGGTAATTAGTGGCACTGAAGCTTTCTTT CASSDYDQRDRGVISGTEAFF
TRBD1 NA TRBJ2-7 TRBV30 TGTGCCTGGAGGAGGGACAGGACCTCCTACGAGCAGTACTTC CAWRRDRTSYEQYF
TRBD2 NA TRBJ2-1 TRBV9 TGTGCCAGCAGTGAGGGCGGGACTAGTGATTCGAATGAGCAGTTCTTC CASSEGGTSDSNEQFF
NA NA TRBJ2-3 TRBV12-3/TRBV12-4 TGTGCCAGCAGTTTTTTCGATACGCAGTATTTT CASSFFDTQYF
TRBD1 NA TRBJ1-1 TRBV11-2 TGTGCCAGCAGGGAGCGGGACAGGGGATTGAACACTGAAGCTTTCTTT CASRERDRGLNTEAFF
NA few TRBJ2-7 TRBV15 TGTGCCACCAGCAGAGATCGGGGGATCGCCCACGAGCAGTACTTC CATSRDRGIAHEQYF
NA NA TRBJ1-5 TRBV5-5 TGTGCCAGCAGTGTGGTCGGCAATCAGCCCCAGCATTTT CASSVVGNQPQHF
NA NA TRBJ2-2 TRBV5-5 TGTGCCAGCAGCTCTCCGGGACTTAGTTACACCGGGGAGCTGTTTTTT CASSSPGLSYTGELFF
NA NA TRBJ1-6 TRBV13 TGTGCCAGCAGCGACATGCAAAGCTCACCCCTCCACTTT CASSDMQSSPLHF
NA NA TRBJ2-7 TRBV6-5 TGTGCCAGCAGTAACATGATGGGCTCCTACGAGCAGTACTTC CASSNMMGSYEQYF
NA once TRBJ1-6 TRBV6-5 TGTGCCAGCAGTTATTCCGGGCTTTCACCCCTCCACTTT CASSYSGLSPLHF
NA NA TRBJ2-1 TRBV6-6 TGTGCCAGCAGCGAGCATCAAGCCTACAATGAGCAGTTCTTC CASSEHQAYNEQFF
TRBD1 NA TRBJ1-4 TRBV2 TGTGCCAGCAGCCCGGGACAGAGTAATGAAAAACTGTTTTTT CASSPGQSNEKLFF
NA few TRBJ2-7 TRBV6-2/TRBV6-3 TGTGCCAGCAGTTATGCAAGCGAGCAGTACTTC CASSYASEQYF